Shown below are 24 T cell receptor beta chains from a single sample sequenced in a study of CD8+ T cells in alopecia areata. Extracted RNA was reverse transcribed, and the resulting cDNA served as sequencing template. Sequencing used immunoSEQ multiplex PCR; TCRdb keeps in-frame clones, though not all of them. In the table there are about 180,000 clones, 40% to 65% of which are singletons. The treatment is: oral pan-JAK inhibitor, 5-10 mg twice daily. Sequencing was performed on CD8+ T cells sorted from blood, taken at week 52, from a patient treated with tofacitinib. The receptor set was obtained from a human donor with alopecia areata.

The chain is built from TRBV27 and TRBJ2-3; D may correspond to TRBD1 or TRBD2 (7 bases each). Trimming pared 5 bases from V and 2 bases from J, leaving 14 bases between. The CDR3 loop spans 15 amino acids. CDR1 is MNHEY and CDR2 is SMNVEV in the germline V gene (reference sequence). CDR3 coding DNA: TGTGCCAGCAGTGGGAGGGACAGAGACACAGATACGCAGTATTTT. This codes for CASSGRDRDTDTQYF.

This clone has just a few counts. The rearrangement links TRBV5-1 to TRBJ2-7; D tentatively reads TRBD1 or TRBD2 (6 bases each). The CDR3 runs to 14 residues. The germline gives CDR1 SGHRS, CDR2 YFSETQ. The V gene lost 3 bases and the J gene lost 2 bases, with 12 bases spanning the gap. The CDR3: CASSYGGGPYEQYF. The CDR3 DNA sequence: TGCGCCAGCAGCTATGGAGGGGGGCCCTACGAGCAGTACTTC.

This rearrangement joins TRBV6-5 to TRBJ2-7; D is unresolved. Trimming removed 4 bases from V and 0 bases from J, with 10 bases in between. Germline V gene sequence: CDR1 MNHEY, CDR2 SVGAGI. The CDR3 length is 14 residues. Here the CDR3 DNA reads TGTGCCAGCAGTTTGCAGGCCAGCTCCTACGAGCAGTACTTC. It yields the protein CASSLQASSYEQYF.

This sequence joins TRBV30 and TRBJ1-1; D is uncertain. Looked up from germline, CDR1 is GTSNPN and CDR2 is SVGIG (reference sequence). The V end was cut by 0 bases, the J end by 11 bases, with 10 bases between. The CDR3 has 11 amino acids. DNA for the CDR3: TGTGCCTGGAGTGTACGAGGCATCGCTTTCTTT. The encoded protein is CAWSVRGIAFF.

The chain combines TRBV7-9 with TRBJ1-1; a weak D match, TRBD1 (6 bases). Trimming pared 5 bases from V and 4 bases from J, leaving 17 bases between. Germline values: CDR1 SEHNR, CDR2 FQNEAQ (reference sequence). The CDR3 spans 15 residues. The CDR3 bases are TGTGCCAGCAGCCCGTTACAGGGATGGGGCACTGAAGCTTTCTTT. Its protein is CASSPLQGWGTEAFF.

This clone was seen a single time. V is TRBV5-6 and J is TRBJ2-1, with 9 bases matching TRBD1. The V gene end was trimmed by 0 bases and the J gene end by 6 bases; junction bases not matched to a gene: 4. This CDR3 has 15 amino acids. The germline V gene has CDR1 SGHDT and CDR2 YYEEEE. The chain's CDR3 is CASSLGTGVTNEQFF. The DNA for the CDR3 is TGTGCCAGCAGCTTGGGGACAGGGGTCACCAATGAGCAGTTCTTC.

In this sample, this clone turned up once. The chain uses TRBV5-1 and TRBJ2-1, with 11 bases lining up with TRBD2. The CDR3 is 17 residues long. V lost 0 bases, J lost 8 bases, and 10 bases stayed unmatched. CDR1 and CDR2 (germline): SGHRS, YFSETQ. The CDR3 loop reads CASSLGRLAGTSDEQFF. Written as DNA, the CDR3 is TGCGCCAGCAGCTTGGGGCGACTAGCGGGGACCTCGGATGAGCAGTTCTTC.

The chain carries TRBV13 and TRBJ2-7; no clear D gene. Trimming pared 5 bases from V and 0 bases from J, leaving 8 bases between. CDR1 is PRHDT and CDR2 is FYEKMQ in the germline V gene (reference sequence). CDR3 length: 13 residues. Here the CDR3 DNA reads TGTGCCAGCAGCCTGGAACCCTCCTACGAGCAGTACTTC. Amino acid sequence: CASSLEPSYEQYF.

The V gene is TRBV30, the J gene TRBJ2-1; TRBD2 agrees at 7 bases. In germline, CDR1 is GTSNPN, CDR2 SVGIG (reference sequence). The CDR3 sequence is 15 residues long. In DNA form, the CDR3 reads TGTGCTCTATATACGCGGGGGAGCCCATACAATGAGCAGTTCTTC. This sequence encodes CALYTRGSPYNEQFF.

The V and J genes are TRBV29-1 and TRBJ1-4, with D uncertain. Germline V gene sequence: CDR1 SQVTM, CDR2 ANQGSEA. The CDR3 is made up of 11 amino acids. V lost 5 bases and J 6 bases, leaving 7 bases between the germline ends. CDR3 loop: CSVYIDEKLFF. CDR3 nucleotides: TGCAGCGTTTACATCGATGAAAAACTGTTTTTT.

This clone has more than one count but fewer than ten. V gene TRBV10-3 combines with J gene TRBJ2-3; possible D gene TRBD1, 5 bases. The V end lost 4 bases, the J end lost 1 base, and 18 bases lay between the germline ends. CDR3 size: 17 residues. Germline values: CDR1 ENHRY, CDR2 SYGVKD. The CDR3 sequence: CAISGPVDSHRTDTQYF. DNA for the CDR3: TGTGCCATCAGTGGTCCGGTCGACAGCCACCGCACAGATACGCAGTATTTT.

For this clone: The germline gene is not matched at one end of the junction; a read error may be the cause. The rearrangement uses TRBV7-7 and TRBJ2-1; 11 positions agree with TRBD2. The germline V gene has CDR1 SSHAT and CDR2 FNYEAQ (reference sequence). The CDR3 is made up of 15 amino acids. The CDR3 sequence is CASSPSGGLSNEQFF. CDR3 bases: TGTGCTAGCAGCCCTAGCGGGGGGCTATCCAATGAGCAGTTCTTC.

The V and J genes are TRBV4-1 and TRBJ2-5; no clear D gene. Germline V gene data show CDR1 as MGHRA and CDR2 as YSYEKL. Trimming left V 2 bases short and J 1 base short, with 2 bases between. The CDR3 totals 12 residues. For the CDR3, the DNA is TGCGCCAGCAGCCAACCCCAAGAGACCCAGTACTTC. This translates into CASSQPQETQYF.

This chain links TRBV4-1 with TRBJ1-5, with unresolved D. Trimming removed 4 bases at V and 7 bases at J, with 17 bases between. The V gene's germline CDR1 is MGHRA and CDR2 YSYEKL. This CDR3 has 15 amino acids. CDR3 amino acids: CASSRNNSGSQPQHF. For the CDR3, the DNA is TGCGCCAGCAGCCGCAACAATTCGGGGTCGCAGCCCCAGCATTTT.

The chain joins TRBV28 to TRBJ2-3; 7 positions match TRBD2. V lost 2 bases to trimming and J lost 1 base; unmatched junction nucleotides: 6. The CDR3 runs to 16 residues. Germline V gives CDR1 MDHEN, CDR2 SYDVKM. The CDR3 DNA follows: TGTGCCAGCAGTTTACTCGGCGGGGGTGGCACAGATACGCAGTATTTT. Amino acid sequence: CASSLLGGGGTDTQYF.

The chain is built from TRBV13 and TRBJ2-5; weak D call: TRBD2 (6 bases). Deletions cut 5 bases from V and 7 bases from J, with 14 bases between. Germline V lookup: CDR1 PRHDT, CDR2 FYEKMQ (reference sequence). The CDR3 is made up of 13 amino acids. CDR3 sequence: CASSAIGGGTQYF. The CDR3 nucleotides are TGTGCCAGCAGCGCCATTGGGGGAGGGACCCAGTACTTC. The whole variable domain, remainder taken from reference TRBV13 and TRBJ2-5, is AAGVIQSPRHLIKEKRETATLKCYPIPRHDTVYWYQQGPGQDPQFLISFYEKMQSDKGSIPDRFSAQQFSDYHSELNMSSLELGDSALYFCASSAIGGGTQYFGPGTRLLVL.

This chain uses TRBV30 with TRBJ1-1, with TRBD1 matching 7 bases. The CDR3 is made up of 13 amino acids. Losses at the gene ends were 5 bases for V and 8 bases for J; bases not matched to a gene: 11. Germline V gene data show CDR1 as GTSNPN and CDR2 as SVGIG (reference sequence). CDR3 coding DNA: TGTGCCTGGGTCCCAGGGGGGCCGCTGGAAGCTTTCTTT. Translated: CAWVPGGPLEAFF. The full variable domain, with the rest looked up from reference TRBV30 and TRBJ1-1, is SQTIHQWPATLVQPVGSPLSLECTVEGTSNPNLYWYRQAAGRGLQLLFYSVGIGQISSEVPQNLSASRPQDRQFILSSKKLLLSDSGFYLCAWVPGGPLEAFFGQGTRLTVV.

The rearrangement links TRBV13 to TRBJ2-7; 7 bases match TRBD1. Losses at the gene ends were 2 bases for V and 3 bases for J; bases not matched to a gene: 1. This CDR3 comprises 13 residues. Germline V gene data show CDR1 as PRHDT and CDR2 as FYEKMQ (reference sequence). CDR3 amino acids: CASSLRTGYEQYF. The CDR3 nucleotides read TGTGCCAGCAGCTTACGGACAGGCTACGAGCAGTACTTC.

This chain connects TRBV27 to TRBJ1-2; 8 bases match TRBD1. Trimming removed 2 bases from V and 6 bases from J; junction bases left unmatched: 11. CDR1 MNHEY and CDR2 SMNVEV come from the germline V gene (reference sequence). CDR3 length equals 16 residues. CDR3 DNA: TGTGCCAGCAGTTTAGGTCCTGGACAGGGCGTTAATGGCTACACCTTC. This codes for CASSLGPGQGVNGYTF.

The gene calls are TRBV7-9 and TRBJ2-2; 7 nucleotides align to TRBD1. J was trimmed by 2 bases and V by 5 bases; bases with no gene match: 17. Per the germline V gene, CDR1 is SEHNR and CDR2 is FQNEAQ (reference sequence). The CDR3 is made up of 19 amino acids. CDR3 bases: TGTGCCAGCAGCCCGACATGGGGACAGCCTTCCGCCAACACCGGGGAGCTGTTTTTT. It yields the protein CASSPTWGQPSANTGELFF.

The rearrangement uses TRBV30 and TRBJ1-6, with 7 bases matching TRBD1. In germline, CDR1 is GTSNPN, CDR2 SVGIG (reference sequence). This CDR3 spans 15 amino acids. V gave up 4 bases and J gave up 8 bases; unmatched junction bases: 11. This chain's CDR3 is CAWKRSGTADSPLHF. CDR3 nucleotide sequence: TGTGCCTGGAAACGCTCCGGGACAGCGGATTCACCCCTCCACTTT.

The chain is built from TRBV14 and TRBJ2-1, with D hard to call. The length of the CDR3 is 17 residues. Trimming removed 0 bases at V and 7 bases at J, with 19 bases between. Germline-derived CDR1 and CDR2 are SGHDN and FVKESK. This CDR3 is CASSQDYPIPVENEQFF. CDR3 bases: TGTGCCAGCAGCCAAGATTACCCAATCCCGGTAGAGAATGAGCAGTTCTTC.

Regarding this clone: Other DNA sequences within the sample encode an identical CDR3. The V and J genes are TRBV27 and TRBJ1-5; D ambiguous. The germline CDR1 and CDR2 sequences are MNHEY and SMNVEV (reference sequence). This CDR3 is 13 amino acids long. The V end lost 1 base, the J end lost 2 bases, and 3 bases lay between the germline ends. The CDR3: CASSLFGNQPQHF. CDR3 DNA sequence: TGTGCCAGCAGTTTATTCGGCAATCAGCCCCAGCATTTT.

The chain couples TRBV5-6 to TRBJ1-1, with TRBD1 matching 7 bases. V was pared by 6 bases and J by 9 bases, with 5 bases of the junction left unmatched. The CDR3 covers 11 residues. Germline V lookup: CDR1 SGHDT, CDR2 YYEEEE. The CDR3 loop reads CASTMGQKAFF. CDR3 nucleotides: TGTGCCAGCACCATGGGACAGAAAGCTTTCTTT. The variable domain in full, with the rest retrieved from reference TRBV5-6 and TRBJ1-1, is DAGVTQSPTHLIKTRGQQVTLRCSPKSGHDTVSWYQQALGQGPQFIFQYYEEEERQRGNFPDRFSGHQFPNYSSELNVNALLLGDSALYLCASTMGQKAFFGQGTRLTVV.